This entry is about one T cell receptor (beta chain). The antigen it binds to is not known. No base quality values were provided; no much bigger clone lies one nucleotide off. Via the germline V gene, CDR1 is SNHLY and CDR2 FYNNEI. The junction carries 6 bases between V and J, which are trimmed by 4 bases and 5 bases respectively. From its cysteine to its phenylalanine, the CDR3 spans 12 amino acids. Only the CDR3 region is kept as DNA, spanning 36 bases read in frame from base 1. The library was produced with the immunoSEQ multiplex PCR assay. TCRdb holds this immuneACCESS table with in-frame rearrangements only. Some clones are missing; in checked studies, unresolved V genes explain under half, and the rest has no known cause. Across this sample there are fewer than 70,000 clones, with roughly 94% seen only once. The ten largest clones capture 3.5% to 4% of the sample. This record belongs to a study of control samples from healthy donors and cancer patients (dated by TCRdb to 2020 to 2021).

The clonotype originates from a man aged 30 to 45 in good health. The sequence links TRBV2 to TRBJ2-1; the D gene is not confidently resolved. Material for sequencing was blood. The bases are TGTGCCAGCAGTGCGGACGACAATGAGCAGTTCTTC. It is translated as CASSADDNEQFF.